The rows below give T cell receptor beta chains drawn from one sample of a study of OX40 agonist ivuxolimab in advanced cancers. Clones were read by immunoSEQ multiplex PCR, and TCRdb kept only the in-frame ones, dropping some. Of more than 50,000 clones listed, about 86% are singletons. The specimen was CD4+ or CD8+ T cells sorted from blood, collected in a trial of the OX40 agonist ivuxolimab. Receptors originate from an adult with an advanced solid tumor such as melanoma, head and neck, liver or kidney cancer. Each CDR3 is given with its conserved first and last residue. A D gene is named only where the DNA matches it firmly. Rows give clone size only sometimes, using once, few, many, or a class for an expanded clone.

clone_size	v_call	j_call	d_call	cdr3_aa	cdr3_nt
NA	TRBV7-9	TRBJ2-2	NA	CASSPEAGELFF	TGTGCCAGCAGCCCGGAGGCCGGGGAGCTGTTTTTT
NA	TRBV25-1	TRBJ2-4	NA	CASSAPGWCEDIQYF	TGTGCCAGCAGCGCCCCCGGATGGTGCGAGGACATTCAGTACTTC
NA	TRBV30	TRBJ2-1	NA	CAWSAGVAINEQFF	TGTGCCTGGAGTGCCGGGGTGGCAATCAATGAGCAGTTCTTC
NA	TRBV2	TRBJ2-3	TRBD2	CASMSYGGIDTQYF	TGTGCCAGCATGTCTTACGGGGGGATAGATACGCAGTATTTT
NA	TRBV18	TRBJ2-5	NA	CASSPRRETQYF	TGTGCCAGCTCACCACGGCGGGAGACCCAGTACTTC
NA	TRBV11-2	TRBJ2-2	TRBD2	CASSLVGGAGELFF	TGTGCCAGCAGCTTAGTTGGGGGGGCCGGGGAGCTGTTTTTT
NA	TRBV18	TRBJ2-7	NA	CASSPTTGSSYEQYF	TGTGCCAGCTCACCCACCACAGGGAGCTCCTACGAGCAGTACTTC
NA	TRBV19	TRBJ1-2	TRBD1	CASTDPSRGPNYGYTF	TGTGCCAGTACCGATCCTTCCAGGGGGCCGAACTATGGCTACACCTTC
NA	TRBV5-4	TRBJ1-4	NA	CASSFGGDDEKLFF	TGTGCCAGCAGCTTCGGGGGAGACGATGAAAAACTGTTTTTT
medium-sized	TRBV19	TRBJ2-7	NA	CASTIDHTHYEQYF	TGTGCCAGTACCATCGACCACACTCACTACGAGCAGTACTTC
NA	TRBV25-1	TRBJ2-7	NA	CASSVESGAYEQYF	TGTGCCAGCAGTGTAGAGTCAGGGGCCTACGAGCAGTACTTC
NA	TRBV11-2	TRBJ1-3	TRBD1	CASSRDSLSGNTIYF	TGTGCCAGCAGCCGGGACAGCCTCTCTGGAAACACCATATATTTT
NA	TRBV11-3	TRBJ2-7	TRBD1	CASSLGQDHDEQYF	TGTGCCAGCAGCCTGGGACAGGATCATGACGAGCAGTACTTC
NA	TRBV27	TRBJ2-2	NA	CASTGLQRGGYGELFF	TGTGCCAGTACAGGGCTTCAAAGAGGGGGTTACGGGGAGCTGTTTTTT
NA	TRBV6-1	TRBJ2-1	NA	CASSEARGALKNEQFF	TGTGCCAGCAGTGAAGCGCGAGGGGCCCTAAAGAATGAGCAGTTCTTC
once	TRBV7-8	TRBJ1-2	NA	CASSLGPRGGGGGYTF	TGTGCCAGCAGCTTAGGTCCCCGCGGGGGAGGTGGTGGCTACACCTTC
NA	TRBV11-3	TRBJ2-2	TRBD2	CASSRTSGTGELFF	TGTGCCAGCAGCCGGACTAGCGGCACCGGGGAGCTGTTTTTT
NA	TRBV29-1	TRBJ1-4	NA	CSSLGGAGKLFF	TGCAGCTCCCTGGGGGGGGCAGGAAAACTGTTTTTT
NA	TRBV6-5	TRBJ2-1	NA	CASSYGDGSYNEQFF	TGTGCCAGCAGTTACGGGGACGGTTCCTACAATGAGCAGTTCTTC
NA	TRBV7-9	TRBJ2-1	TRBD2	CASSPASGISEQFF	TGTGCCAGCAGCCCGGCTAGCGGGATTAGTGAGCAGTTCTTC
NA	TRBV6-1	TRBJ2-7	NA	CASSRGGTTSYEQYF	TGTGCCAGCAGTCGTGGCGGAACAACCTCCTACGAGCAGTACTTC
NA	TRBV5-1	TRBJ2-1	TRBD2	CASSFGAGGGNEQFF	TGCGCCAGCAGCTTTGGCGCGGGAGGGGGGAATGAGCAGTTCTTC
NA	TRBV2	TRBJ1-1	NA	CASSDWADEGEAFF	TGTGCCAGCAGTGATTGGGCCGACGAAGGTGAAGCTTTCTTT
NA	TRBV11-1	TRBJ1-4	TRBD1	CASSEGTGGSEKLFF	TGTGCCAGCAGCGAAGGGACAGGGGGAAGTGAAAAACTGTTTTTT
NA	TRBV2	TRBJ2-1	NA	CASRKAQTRLVEQFF	TGTGCCAGCAGGAAAGCCCAGACTAGGCTAGTTGAGCAGTTCTTC
NA	TRBV18	TRBJ1-5	NA	CASSPRPTAYSNQPQHF	TGTGCCAGCTCACCACGTCCGACGGCGTATAGCAATCAGCCCCAGCATTTT
NA	TRBV5-6	TRBJ2-5	NA	CASSVTGTVVTQYF	TGTGCCAGCAGCGTGACCGGGACGGTTGTGACCCAGTACTTC
NA	TRBV4-1	TRBJ2-2	NA	CASSQDLGLNTGEPFF	TGCGCCAGCAGCCAAGATTTAGGGCTGAACACCGGGGAGCCGTTTTTT
NA	TRBV5-4	TRBJ2-2	NA	CASSLGETNTGELFF	TGTGCCAGCAGCTTGGGGGAGACGAACACCGGGGAGCTGTTTTTT
NA	TRBV9	TRBJ1-2	NA	CASSVGRTLANYGYTF	TGTGCCAGCAGCGTCGGGAGAACCCTAGCTAACTATGGCTACACCTTC
NA	TRBV19	TRBJ1-1	NA	CASIGGAVDTEAFF	TGTGCCAGTATAGGGGGAGCCGTCGACACTGAAGCTTTCTTT
NA	TRBV5-4	TRBJ1-4	NA	CASSLGASGSTNEKLFF	TGTGCCAGCAGCTTGGGGGCTTCAGGGTCAACTAATGAAAAACTGTTTTTT
NA	TRBV6-5	TRBJ1-4	NA	CASTGYMANEKLFF	TGTGCCAGTACGGGATACATGGCTAATGAAAAACTGTTTTTT
NA	TRBV5-1	TRBJ1-1	NA	CASSSQVPQMNTEAFF	TGCGCCAGCAGCTCACAGGTGCCACAAATGAACACTGAAGCTTTCTTT
NA	TRBV6-1	TRBJ2-7	NA	CASTLLRGYEQYF	TGTGCCAGCACCCTCCTTAGAGGGTACGAGCAGTACTTC
NA	TRBV11-2	TRBJ2-2	NA	CASSLPGAGELFF	TGTGCCAGCAGCTTACCGGGAGCCGGGGAGCTGTTTTTT
NA	TRBV4-1	TRBJ2-4	NA	CAYPKPSAAPNIQYF	TGCGCCTATCCTAAACCGTCGGCTGCCCCAAACATTCAGTACTTC
NA	TRBV19	TRBJ2-4	NA	CASSMSGEKNIQYF	TGTGCCAGTAGTATGTCTGGGGAAAAAAACATTCAGTACTTC
NA	TRBV7-2	TRBJ2-3	NA	CASRRTRDTDTQYF	TGTGCCAGCAGAAGAACTCGGGACACAGATACGCAGTATTTT
NA	TRBV9	TRBJ1-1	TRBD1	CASSVEGTGTTFF	TGTGCCAGCAGCGTAGAAGGGACAGGGACGACTTTCTTT
NA	TRBV2	TRBJ2-5	TRBD1	CASSVDRGYQETQYF	TGTGCCAGCAGTGTAGACAGGGGGTACCAAGAGACCCAGTACTTC
once	TRBV7-2	TRBJ2-7	NA	CASSLKEGPYEQYF	TGTGCCAGCAGCTTAAAGGAGGGCCCCTACGAGCAGTACTTC
few	TRBV7-2	TRBJ1-5	NA	CASSFWGNQPQHF	TGTGCCAGCAGCTTTTGGGGCAATCAGCCCCAGCATTTT
NA	TRBV28	TRBJ1-3	NA	CASSSSVPTPNTIYF	TGTGCCAGCAGTTCCAGTGTTCCCACCCCAAACACCATATATTTT
NA	TRBV5-1	TRBJ2-7	TRBD1	CASRSGTAIYEQYF	TGCGCCAGCAGGTCCGGGACAGCGATCTACGAGCAGTACTTC
once	TRBV19	TRBJ2-7	TRBD1	CASSMGQGYEQYF	TGTGCCAGTAGTATGGGACAGGGGTACGAGCAGTACTTC
NA	TRBV18	TRBJ1-1	NA	CASSAGPLPNTEAFF	TGTGCCAGCTCCGCAGGGCCACTACCGAACACTGAAGCTTTCTTT
once	TRBV10-3	TRBJ2-6	NA	CAISAGYAGANVLTF	TGTGCCATCAGTGCAGGATACGCTGGGGCCAACGTCCTGACTTTC
few	TRBV29-1	TRBJ1-1	TRBD1	CSVAGQGSGTEAFF	TGCAGCGTAGCGGGACAGGGCTCAGGTACTGAAGCTTTCTTT
NA	TRBV2	TRBJ1-6	NA	CASSEGGFNSPLHF	TGTGCCAGCAGTGAAGGGGGGTTTAATTCACCCCTCCACTTT
NA	TRBV2	TRBJ1-4	NA	CASRPNRALNEKLFF	TGTGCCAGCAGACCAAACAGGGCACTTAATGAAAAACTGTTTTTT
NA	TRBV2	TRBJ1-5	NA	CASKGGQVSNQPQHF	TGTGCCAGCAAAGGGGGGCAGGTTAGCAATCAGCCCCAGCATTTT
NA	TRBV5-1	TRBJ1-3	NA	CASSFDSTPGNTIYF	TGCGCCAGCAGTTTCGACAGTACGCCTGGAAACACCATATATTTT
few	TRBV9	TRBJ2-6	TRBD2	CASRPGTSGTFGVLTF	TGTGCCAGCAGGCCCGGGACTAGCGGGACCTTCGGCGTCCTGACTTTC
NA	TRBV9	TRBJ2-7	TRBD2	CASSVGAGGRGQYF	TGTGCCAGCAGCGTAGGAGCGGGGGGCCGCGGGCAGTACTTC
NA	TRBV5-6	TRBJ1-1	TRBD1	CASSSQGASTEAFF	TGTGCCAGCAGCTCACAGGGGGCGAGCACTGAAGCTTTCTTT